Listed below are T cell receptor beta chains from one sample, sequenced in a study of T-cell reconstitution after alpha-beta-depleted transplantation in children. From the PCR reads, TCRdb called clonotypes with MiXCR, one entry per CDR3 protein. The repertoire consists of 250,000 to 400,000 distinct CDR3 sequences, with more than 20% occurring once and the leading ten covering 10% to 11%. This material consisted of PBMCs, mostly from graft donor cells, taken 180 days after TCRalphabeta/CD19-depleted stem cell transplant. The receptors were sampled from a male patient aged 10 to 17 who had a stem cell transplant for acute lymphoblastic leukemia, so the T cells may come from the graft donor. The CDR3 runs from the conserved cysteine through the conserved F or W.

TRBJ2-4 | TRBV9 | CASSGSLSNRIAGGPRRNIQYF
TRBJ2-4 | TRBV5-1 | CASSSTGLAGVKNIQYF
TRBJ2-2 | TRBV19 | CASILLAGVPTGELFF
TRBJ1-5 | TRBV12-3/TRBV12-4 | CASSLGQSQHF
TRBJ2-7 | TRBV5-1 | CASSLVTGGHEQYF
TRBJ2-7 | TRBV7-9 | CASSTLGTGLNPYEQYF
TRBJ2-7 | TRBV10-3 | CAISARRLSSYEQYF
TRBJ2-7 | TRBV29-1 | CSVGGGRAYEQYF
TRBJ2-1 | TRBV7-8 | CASSRPGEQFF
TRBJ2-5 | TRBV14 | CASSQDWQGRRETQYF
TRBJ2-2 | TRBV6-5 | CASSYISGPGELFF
TRBJ2-2 | TRBV12-3/TRBV12-4 | CASSLIAGATGELFF
TRBJ2-1 | TRBV3-1 | CASSQRRRGGSGGNEQFF
TRBJ2-7 | TRBV12-3/TRBV12-4 | CASSSVSYDMSYEQYF
TRBJ2-5 | TRBV6-2/TRBV6-3 | CASSYPGTGETQYF
TRBJ2-7 | TRBV7-3 | CASSSNGGSYEQYF
TRBJ2-1 | TRBV24-1 | CATSDPGGGSRNEQFF
TRBJ2-7 | TRBV10-3 | CAISEAGTGNYEQYF
TRBJ2-1 | TRBV7-8 | CASSLVVAGGPYNEQFF
TRBJ1-1 | TRBV7-9 | CASSFGVDEAFF
TRBJ2-1 | TRBV29-1 | CSVQTGGAHNEQFF
TRBJ2-3 | TRBV24-1 | CATGDRLTDTQYF
TRBJ2-5 | TRBV6-1 | CASSHGVAGYQETQYF
TRBJ1-5 | TRBV25-1 | CASSGQLSNQPQHF
TRBJ1-4 | TRBV28 | CASSRGGANEKLFF
TRBJ2-7 | TRBV5-1 | CASSPWGRANYEQYF
TRBJ1-6 | TRBV5-1 | CASCMGGSNSPLHF
TRBJ1-2 | TRBV27 | CASSETGEWIGYTF
TRBJ2-1 | TRBV7-9 | CASITERDVYNEQFF
TRBJ2-7 | TRBV20-1 | CSAEGLVYEQYF
TRBJ1-2 | TRBV12-3/TRBV12-4 | CASSLAGFNYGYTF
TRBJ1-1 | TRBV20-1 | CSARAGGNTEAFF
TRBJ2-7 | TRBV6-5 | CASSYSIILVEQYF
TRBJ2-1 | TRBV12-3/TRBV12-4 | CASSLLAGGPRVQFF
TRBJ2-1 | TRBV10-3 | CATLSGRDNEQFF
TRBJ2-5 | TRBV11-1 | CASSLPGTRETQYF
TRBJ1-5 | TRBV20-1 | CSARVTGGNQPQHF
TRBJ2-1 | TRBV25-1 | CASGLAGANEQFF
TRBJ2-5 | TRBV27 | CASSLASNLLQETQYF
TRBJ2-2 | TRBV7-2 | CASSLAFSSTGELFF
TRBJ2-5 | TRBV3-1 | CASSHYRRQGETQYF
TRBJ1-2 | TRBV12-3/TRBV12-4 | CASSSPDGYTF
TRBJ2-5 | TRBV5-4 | CASSKGTSGRAGETQYF
TRBJ2-2 | TRBV29-1 | CSSIADANTGELFF
TRBJ2-1 | TRBV27 | CASSLLGLAGDNEQFF
TRBJ2-1 | TRBV5-6 | CASSWPFSSYNEQFF
TRBJ2-3 | TRBV7-3 | CASSFGTSADTQYF
TRBJ2-1 | TRBV27 | CASSCSSLAGVYEQFF
TRBJ2-7 | TRBV4-2 | CASSQAPLAGGNEQYF
TRBJ2-7 | TRBV5-1 | CASSSDFRSYEQYF
TRBJ1-2 | TRBV5-4 | CASSLARGDRSGYTF
TRBJ2-2 | TRBV10-2 | CAILGVNTGELFF
TRBJ2-2 | TRBV5-1 | CASSLGPRWFDTGELFF
TRBJ2-7 | TRBV20-1 | CSANPYGNEQYF
TRBJ2-4 | TRBV30 | CAWSGRRGTENIQYF
TRBJ2-1 | TRBV7-3 | CASSLGRIGEQFF
TRBJ2-5 | TRBV7-9 | CASSPRQGSQETQYF
TRBJ2-7 | TRBV7-2 | CASSRPTSGPYEQYF